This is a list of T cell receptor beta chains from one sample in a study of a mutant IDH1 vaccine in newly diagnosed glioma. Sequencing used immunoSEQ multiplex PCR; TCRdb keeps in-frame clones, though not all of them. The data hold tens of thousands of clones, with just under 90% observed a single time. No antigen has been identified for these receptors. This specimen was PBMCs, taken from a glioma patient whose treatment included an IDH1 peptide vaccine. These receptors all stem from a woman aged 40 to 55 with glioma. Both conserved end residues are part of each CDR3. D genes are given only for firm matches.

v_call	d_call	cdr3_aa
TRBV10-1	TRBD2	CASSERPSGTGELFF
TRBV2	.	CASGGNYGYTF
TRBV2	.	CASKKVAANTGELFF
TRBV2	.	CASNQDPRSSEAFF
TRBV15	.	CATSSHTEKNIQYF
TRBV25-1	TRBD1	CASSDDRGGYGYTF
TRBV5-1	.	CASSLSGNTGELFF
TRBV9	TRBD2	CASSVLTSGFSTGELFF
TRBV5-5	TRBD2	CASSLRTSGGSSYNEQFF
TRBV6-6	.	CASSYGGSYNEQFF